A selection of T cell receptor beta chains follows, all from one sample in a study of CD8 T cells in Susac syndrome. TCRdb re-analysed the immunoSEQ multiplex PCR reads in MiXCR, keeping a single row per CDR3 protein. This table holds 120,000 or so distinct CDR3 sequences, approximately 93% found once. Material: CD4+ T cells from PBMCs. The receptor set was obtained from a human donor with multiple sclerosis. The CDR3 runs from the conserved cysteine through the conserved F or W. Fields, in order: J gene, D gene, V gene, clone size, CDR3 DNA, CDR3 protein. The D gene is left open where the match is weak. Some rows have no size entry. The others give once, few or many, or a class for an expanded clone.

TRBJ1-1	.	TRBV5-1	.	TGCGCCAGCAGCTTGTTGGGGCTGGGTGAGACTGAAGCTTTCTTT	CASSLLGLGETEAFF
TRBJ2-5	.	TRBV20-1	.	TGCAGTGCAGATACAGGTCAAGAGACCCAGTACTTC	CSADTGQETQYF
TRBJ2-7	.	TRBV18	.	TGTGCCAGCTCACTTACGCAGGGGTGGCACGAGCAGTACTTC	CASSLTQGWHEQYF
TRBJ1-5	TRBD1	TRBV24-1	.	TGTGCCACCAGTGATTCCCGGGACAGGGGAAATCAGCCCCAGCATTTT	CATSDSRDRGNQPQHF
TRBJ2-2	TRBD1	TRBV7-2	.	TGTGCCAGCAGCCCACGACAGGGGCCCGGGGAGCTGTTTTTT	CASSPRQGPGELFF
TRBJ1-1	TRBD1	TRBV18	.	TGTGCCAGCTCTCCAGGGGGTCCTGAAGCTTTCTTT	CASSPGGPEAFF
TRBJ2-2	.	TRBV6-5	.	TGTGCCAGCAAGGGCAGGGCGAACACCGGGGAGCTGTTTTTT	CASKGRANTGELFF
TRBJ1-1	.	TRBV6-6	.	TGTGCCAGCAGTTATAACGGTCTGAACACTGAAGCTTTCTTT	CASSYNGLNTEAFF
TRBJ1-2	.	TRBV20-1	.	TGCAGTGCTAGCCCCCGACAGATTGAGGGCTACACCTTC	CSASPRQIEGYTF
TRBJ1-2	.	TRBV20-1	.	TGCAGTGCTAGAGCTCCACAGGGATCCCACTATGGCTACACCTTC	CSARAPQGSHYGYTF
TRBJ2-3	.	TRBV12-3/TRBV12-4	.	TGTGCCAGCAGATGGGGGGTAACTAGCACAGATACGCAGTATTTT	CASRWGVTSTDTQYF
TRBJ2-5	.	TRBV19	once	TGTGCCACTAGATCAGAGACCCAGTACTTC	CATRSETQYF
TRBJ1-6	TRBD1	TRBV2	.	TGTGCCAGCAGGACAGGGGGCAGAACCCTCCACTTT	CASRTGGRTLHF
TRBJ2-3	TRBD2	TRBV29-1	.	TGCAGCGTTGAGGCTAGCGGGGGCACAGATACGCAGTATTTT	CSVEASGGTDTQYF
TRBJ2-5	TRBD1	TRBV5-4	.	TGTGCCAGCAGCCTGGGACAGGGGTTGGAGACCCAGTACTTC	CASSLGQGLETQYF
TRBJ2-7	TRBD1	TRBV20-1	.	TGCAGTGCTAGAGGGGGACAGAAAGTCCCCTACGAGCAGTACTTC	CSARGGQKVPYEQYF
TRBJ2-1	TRBD2	TRBV7-9	.	TGTGCCAGCAGCCCCGGGGGAGCGGGGGGGTACAATGAGCAGTTCTTC	CASSPGGAGGYNEQFF
TRBJ2-1	.	TRBV4-2	.	TGTGCCAGCAGCCAGTACTCCTCCTCCTACAATGAGCAGTTCTTC	CASSQYSSSYNEQFF
TRBJ2-5	TRBD2	TRBV28	.	TGTGCCAGCAGTTTGAGGGTAGCGGGACAAGAGACCCAGTACTTC	CASSLRVAGQETQYF
TRBJ2-7	TRBD1	TRBV6-2/TRBV6-3	.	TGTGCCAGCAGCACGACAGGGAGTGGGGAGCAGTACTTC	CASSTTGSGEQYF
TRBJ1-1	.	TRBV15	.	TGTGCCACCAGCAGACCGGCGAACACTGAAGCTTTCTTT	CATSRPANTEAFF
TRBJ2-1	TRBD1	TRBV19	.	TGTGCCAGTACCCAGGGACAGGGACGATACAATGAGCAGTTCTTC	CASTQGQGRYNEQFF
TRBJ1-1	.	TRBV29-1	.	TGCAGCGTCGAAAAAGCTTTCTTT	CSVEKAFF
TRBJ1-6	.	TRBV14	.	TGTGCCAGCAGCCTGACCCTCGGTTCACCCCTCCACTTT	CASSLTLGSPLHF
TRBJ2-2	TRBD1	TRBV27	once	TGTGCCAGCAGTTTAGGGACAGGGCTGAACACCGGGGAGCTGTTTTTT	CASSLGTGLNTGELFF
TRBJ1-2	.	TRBV30	.	TGTGCCTCCTCGTACACCAGGACAGAAACTAACTATGGCTACACCTTC	CASSYTRTETNYGYTF
TRBJ2-7	.	TRBV20-1	.	TGCAGTGCTGAGGGGGCGGGGCTGAGGGAGCAGTACTTC	CSAEGAGLREQYF